The clone carrying this T cell receptor beta chain turned up a few times. Its antigen remains unidentified. This sample is part of a study of spatial heterogeneity in lung cancer. Each molecule of TCR cDNA was tagged with one unique molecular identifier. TCRdb redid the calling of the 5' RACE reads with MiXCR, one entry per CDR3 protein. The sample carries tens of thousands of distinct CDR3 sequences, 10% to 15% recorded once. The time point: sample taken at primary tumor resection. The cohort: over 70 early-stage, untreated non-small cell lung cancer patients. Findings and caveats of the study: At resection, ubiquitous expanded tumor TCRs appeared in blood more than at follow-up.

This CDR3 region has 17 residues. The V segment lost 5 bases and the J segment 4 bases; nucleotides outside the gene matches: 8. Germline loops: CDR1 SGHVS, CDR2 FNYEAQ. The sequence derives from a male donor with early-stage non-small cell lung cancer. The starting material was PBMCs, obtained at surgery. The chain recombines TRBV7-6 with TRBJ2-5, with 15 bases that match TRBD2. The DNA of the CDR3 is TGTGCCAGCAGCGAGACGGGACTAGCGGGGGGAAGAGAGACCCAGTACTTC. This translates into CASSETGLAGGRETQYF.